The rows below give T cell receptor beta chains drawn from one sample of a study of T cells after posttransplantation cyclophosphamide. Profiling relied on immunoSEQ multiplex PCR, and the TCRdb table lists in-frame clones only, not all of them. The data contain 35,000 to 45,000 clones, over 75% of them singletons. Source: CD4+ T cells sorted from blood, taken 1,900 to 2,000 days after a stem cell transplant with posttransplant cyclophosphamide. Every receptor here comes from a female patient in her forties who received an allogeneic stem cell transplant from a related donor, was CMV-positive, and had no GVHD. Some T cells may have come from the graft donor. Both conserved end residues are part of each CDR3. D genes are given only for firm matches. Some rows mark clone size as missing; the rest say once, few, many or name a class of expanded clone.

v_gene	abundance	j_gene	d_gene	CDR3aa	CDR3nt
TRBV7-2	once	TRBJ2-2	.	CASTRPLSSRDGELFF	TGTGCCAGCACCCGACCGCTGAGCTCTCGGGACGGGGAGCTGTTTTTT
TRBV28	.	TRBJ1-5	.	CASSGAVRWLYSNQPQHF	TGTGCCAGCAGTGGGGCGGTAAGGTGGCTTTATAGCAATCAGCCCCAGCATTTT
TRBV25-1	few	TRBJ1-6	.	CASSDRWGGGLDSPLHF	TGTGCCAGCAGTGATCGATGGGGGGGTGGTCTGGATTCACCCCTCCACTTT
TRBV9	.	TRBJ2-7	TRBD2	CASLEVGLAESGGEQYF	TGTGCCAGCTTGGAAGTCGGACTAGCGGAATCCGGTGGGGAGCAGTACTTC
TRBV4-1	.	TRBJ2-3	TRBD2	CASSHPTLAGVSTDTQYF	TGCGCCAGCAGCCACCCGACACTAGCGGGGGTTAGCACAGATACGCAGTATTTT
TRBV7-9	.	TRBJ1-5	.	CASSLDDYPRGLGNQPQHF	TGTGCCAGCAGCTTAGATGATTACCCCAGGGGATTGGGCAATCAGCCCCAGCATTTT
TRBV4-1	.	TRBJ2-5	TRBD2	CASSQDPSGAIQETQYF	TGCGCCAGCAGCCAAGATCCTAGCGGGGCGATCCAAGAGACCCAGTACTTC
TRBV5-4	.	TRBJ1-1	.	CASSSEQGRTEAFF	TGTGCCAGCAGCTCAGAACAGGGTCGGACTGAAGCTTTCTTT
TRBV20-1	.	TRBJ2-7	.	CSARNTYEQYF	TGCAGTGCTAGGAACACCTACGAGCAGTACTTC
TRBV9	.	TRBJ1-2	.	CASSPRTLYGYTF	TGTGCCAGCAGCCCTCGGACACTCTATGGCTACACCTTC
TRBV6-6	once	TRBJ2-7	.	CASSYAGSSYEQYF	TGTGCCAGCAGTTACGCAGGGTCCTCCTACGAGCAGTACTTC
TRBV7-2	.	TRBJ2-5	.	CASSLRGETQYF	TGTGCCAGCAGCTTAAGGGGCGAGACCCAGTACTTC
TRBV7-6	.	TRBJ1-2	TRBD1	CASSLFYTTGIDGYTF	TGTGCCAGCAGCTTATTTTACACGACAGGGATTGATGGCTACACCTTC
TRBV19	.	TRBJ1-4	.	CASSIGSSFATNEKLFF	TGTGCCAGTAGTATTGGGAGCAGCTTTGCAACTAATGAAAAACTGTTTTTT
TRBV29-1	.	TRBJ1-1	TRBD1	CSVGTGFLGLEAFF	TGCAGCGTCGGGACAGGATTCTTGGGCCTTGAAGCTTTCTTT
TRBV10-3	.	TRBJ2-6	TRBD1	CATRDSSGANVLTF	TGTGCCACCCGGGACAGCTCTGGGGCCAACGTCCTGACTTTC
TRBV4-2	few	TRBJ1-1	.	CASSQGSEGEAFF	TGTGCCAGCAGCCAAGGATCGGAGGGGGAAGCTTTCTTT
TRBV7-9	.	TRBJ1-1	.	CASSHLIFVRRTEAFF	TGTGCCAGCAGCCACCTTATCTTTGTCCGGAGGACTGAAGCTTTCTTT
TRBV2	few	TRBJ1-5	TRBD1	CASRGDSSNQPQHF	TGTGCCAGCAGAGGGGACAGTTCTAATCAGCCCCAGCATTTT
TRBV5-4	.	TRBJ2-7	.	CASSLRGTYEQYF	TGTGCCAGCAGCTTGCGGGGGACCTACGAGCAGTACTTC
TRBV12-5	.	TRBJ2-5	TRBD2	CASGPSGLAVETQYF	TGTGCTAGTGGTCCTTCGGGACTAGCGGTCGAGACCCAGTACTTC
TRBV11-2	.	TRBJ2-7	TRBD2	CASSGLAGISYEQYF	TGTGCCAGCAGCGGACTAGCGGGGATCTCCTACGAGCAGTACTTC
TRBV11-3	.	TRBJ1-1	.	CASSPGGTEAFF	TGTGCCAGCAGCCCGGGTGGCACTGAAGCTTTCTTT
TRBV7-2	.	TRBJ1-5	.	CASSAKGLREQPQHF	TGTGCCAGCAGCGCCAAAGGACTTCGGGAGCAGCCCCAGCATTTT
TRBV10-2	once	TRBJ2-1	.	CATSGWGGLNEQFF	TGCGCCACCTCGGGGTGGGGGGGCCTGAATGAGCAGTTCTTC
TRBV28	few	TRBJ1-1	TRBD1	CASTRTGDTEAFF	TGTGCCAGCACTCGGACAGGGGACACTGAAGCTTTCTTT
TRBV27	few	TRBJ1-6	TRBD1	CASSSGDRVFSSPLHF	TGTGCCAGCAGTTCGGGGGACAGGGTATTTAGTTCACCCCTCCACTTT
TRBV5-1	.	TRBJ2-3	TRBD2	CASSLRGIIGGGRTDTQYF	TGCGCCAGCAGCTTGCGGGGAATAATTGGCGGGGGGAGGACAGATACGCAGTATTTT
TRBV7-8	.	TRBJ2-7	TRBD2	CASSLVTSGGANIHEQYF	TGTGCCAGCAGCTTAGTTACTAGCGGGGGGGCCAATATCCACGAGCAGTACTTC
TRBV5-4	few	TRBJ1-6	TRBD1	CASSLDETGDNSPLHF	TGTGCCAGCAGCTTGGACGAGACAGGGGACAATTCACCCCTCCACTTT
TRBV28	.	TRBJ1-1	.	CASSLWQGGVRTEAFF	TGTGCCAGCAGTTTGTGGCAGGGAGGGGTTAGAACTGAAGCTTTCTTT
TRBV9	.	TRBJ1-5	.	CASSVAGGESQPQHF	TGTGCCAGCAGCGTAGCTGGGGGGGAGTCGCAGCCCCAGCATTTT
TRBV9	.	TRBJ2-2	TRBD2	CASSVGGGIGELFF	TGTGCCAGCAGCGTAGGCGGGGGGATCGGGGAGCTGTTTTTT
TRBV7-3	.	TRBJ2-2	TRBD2	CASSLAGGYTGELFF	TGTGCCAGCAGTCTAGCCGGGGGGTACACCGGGGAGCTGTTTTTT
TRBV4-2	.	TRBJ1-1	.	CASSQDSNMNTEAFF	TGTGCCAGCAGCCAAGACAGTAACATGAACACTGAAGCTTTCTTT
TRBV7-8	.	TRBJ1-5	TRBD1	CASSLAQGAQPQHF	TGTGCCAGCAGCTTAGCCCAGGGGGCCCAGCCCCAGCATTTT
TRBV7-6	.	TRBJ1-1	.	CASSLQQNTEAFF	TGTGCCAGCAGCTTACAACAGAACACTGAAGCTTTCTTT
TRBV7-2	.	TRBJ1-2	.	CASSLSGGGGYTF	TGTGCCAGCAGCTTATCGGGGGGAGGGGGCTACACCTTC
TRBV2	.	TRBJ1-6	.	CASSSGTGGSPLHF	TGTGCCAGCAGTTCCGGCACCGGAGGTTCACCCCTCCACTTT
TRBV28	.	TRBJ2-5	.	CACYGGSQETQYF	TGTGCCTGCTATGGAGGGTCCCAAGAGACCCAGTACTTC
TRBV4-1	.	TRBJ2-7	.	CASSQGITEEQYF	TGCGCCAGCAGCCAAGGAATAACGGAGGAGCAGTACTTC
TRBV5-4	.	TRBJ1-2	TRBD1	CASSSQYRDRGIYGYTF	TGTGCCAGCAGCTCCCAATATAGGGACAGGGGCATCTATGGCTACACCTTC
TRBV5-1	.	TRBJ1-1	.	CASRRDGSNEAFF	TGCGCCAGCAGGCGGGACGGTTCAAATGAAGCTTTCTTT
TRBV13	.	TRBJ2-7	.	CASSLGTMRVYEQYF	TGTGCCAGCAGCTTAGGAACGATGAGGGTCTACGAGCAGTACTTC
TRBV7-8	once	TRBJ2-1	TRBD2	CASSLGTSGGSVGNEQFF	TGTGCCAGCAGCTTAGGGACTAGCGGGGGGTCCGTGGGCAATGAGCAGTTCTTC
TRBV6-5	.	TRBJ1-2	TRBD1	CASSYGGTGAGYTF	TGTGCCAGCAGTTACGGGGGGACAGGGGCTGGCTACACCTTC
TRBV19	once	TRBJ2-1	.	CASSMARGSYNEQFF	TGTGCCAGTAGTATGGCCAGGGGCTCCTACAATGAGCAGTTCTTC
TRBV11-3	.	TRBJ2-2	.	CASSLGQLGYTGELFF	TGTGCCAGCAGCTTAGGACAGCTAGGGTACACCGGGGAGCTGTTTTTT
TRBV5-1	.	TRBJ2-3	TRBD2	CASSLAAGGTDTQYF	TGCGCCAGCAGCTTGGCGGCGGGAGGAACAGATACGCAGTATTTT
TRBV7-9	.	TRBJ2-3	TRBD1	CASSQRDRVGDTQYF	TGTGCCAGCAGCCAAAGGGACAGGGTAGGAGATACGCAGTATTTT
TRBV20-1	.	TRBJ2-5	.	CSAVQQETQYF	TGCAGTGCGGTACAGCAAGAGACCCAGTACTTC
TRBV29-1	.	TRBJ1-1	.	CSVGGWDTEAFF	TGCAGCGTGGGAGGTTGGGACACTGAAGCTTTCTTT
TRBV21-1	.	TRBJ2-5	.	CASSKELAGTQETQYF	TGTGCCAGCAGCAAAGAACTAGCGGGGACCCAAGAGACCCAGTACTTC
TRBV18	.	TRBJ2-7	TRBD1	CASSLIEVGQGAEQYF	TGTGCCAGCTCACTTATAGAAGTGGGACAGGGCGCCGAGCAGTACTTC
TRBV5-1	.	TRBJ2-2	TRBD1	CASSATGAGTGELFF	TGCGCCAGCAGCGCGACAGGGGCCGGGACCGGGGAGCTGTTTTTT
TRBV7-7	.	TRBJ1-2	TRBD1	CASILRGKGSYGYTF	TGTGCTAGCATCCTCAGGGGGAAGGGAAGCTATGGCTACACCTTC
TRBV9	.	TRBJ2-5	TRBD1	CASSVDVRGQETQYF	TGTGCCAGCAGCGTAGATGTCAGGGGGCAAGAGACCCAGTACTTC